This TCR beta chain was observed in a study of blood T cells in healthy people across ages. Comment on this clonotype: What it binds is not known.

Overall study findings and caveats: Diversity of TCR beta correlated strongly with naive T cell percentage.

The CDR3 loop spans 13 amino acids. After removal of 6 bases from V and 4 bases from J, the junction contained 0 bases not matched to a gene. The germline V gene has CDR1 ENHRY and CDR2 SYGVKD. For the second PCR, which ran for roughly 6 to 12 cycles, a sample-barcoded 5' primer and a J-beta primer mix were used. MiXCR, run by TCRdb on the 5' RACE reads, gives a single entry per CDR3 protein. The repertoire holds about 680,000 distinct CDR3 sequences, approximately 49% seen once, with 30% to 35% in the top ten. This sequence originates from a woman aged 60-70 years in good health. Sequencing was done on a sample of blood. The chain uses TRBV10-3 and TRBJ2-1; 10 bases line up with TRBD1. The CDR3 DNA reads TGTGCCATCAGGGGACAGGGGTACAATGAGCAGTTCTTC. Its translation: CAIRGQGYNEQFF.